This TCR beta chain was sequenced in a study of cytomegalovirus exposure and HLA in healthy donors. General study results and limits: The number of N-insertions in an Asian-associated ancestry cluster was reportedly below the approximately 700-donor mean in a later analysis.

PCR amplification relied on 60 Vbeta primers (plus 13 Jbeta primers). Sequencing used immunoSEQ multiplex PCR; TCRdb keeps in-frame clones, though not all of them. The sample holds over 100,000 clones, roughly 75% seen once. As to this clone: No antigen is known for it.

Material: PBMCs. The TCR comes from a man aged 25-45 years in good health and CMV-seronegative.

CDR3 protein: CASRKGLQDTQYF. CDR3 nucleotides: TGTGCCAGCAGAAAGGGGTTGCAAGATACGCAGTATTTT. The chain links TRBV9 to TRBJ2-3; possible D gene TRBD1, 5 bases. The CDR3 is 13 residues long. V was clipped by 5 bases and J by 5 bases, with 12 bases between them. The V gene's germline CDR1 is SGDLS and CDR2 YYNGEE.